The 26 T cell receptor beta chains presented below share a single source sample, sequenced in a study of T cell responses to AZD1222 COVID-19 vaccine. The method was immunoSEQ multiplex PCR; TCRdb's version includes in-frame clones alone and lacks a portion of them. The sample yields more than 85,000 clones, 65% to 90% seen once. The sequencing used peripheral blood, collected on day 0 of AZD1222 vaccination. The receptor source for this set is an adult in good health.

This chain joins TRBV12-3 or TRBV12-4 and TRBJ1-4; weak D call: TRBD1 (5 bases). With 4 bases removed from V and 8 bases from J, the gap between germline ends came to 8 bases. The CDR3 sequence is 12 residues long. The CDR3 DNA reads as TGTGCCAGCAGTTGGGGACGGGAAAAACTGTTTTTT. Its translation is CASSWGREKLFF.

This chain uses TRBV6-5 with TRBJ1-1; 7 nucleotides agree with TRBD1. Germline V gene lookup returns CDR1 MNHEY and CDR2 SVGAGI. The J segment lost 9 bases and the V segment lost 0 bases, leaving 13 bases of the junction unmatched. The CDR3 runs to 16 residues. CDR3 residues: CASSYSSGGGGFQAFF. The CDR3 region has the DNA TGTGCCAGCAGTTACTCGTCAGGAGGGGGCGGTTTTCAAGCTTTCTTT.

V and J are TRBV11-3 and TRBJ1-3; tentatively, D is TRBD1 (6 bases). CDR3 length: 17 residues. Trimming pared 5 bases from V and 2 bases from J, leaving 19 bases between. CDR1 and CDR2 from the germline V gene are SGHNT and YENEEA. The CDR3 spells CASSHDAGAVTGNTIYF. CDR3 sequence (DNA): TGTGCCAGCAGCCACGATGCGGGGGCAGTCACTGGAAACACCATATATTTT.

This chain uses TRBV5-1 with TRBJ1-1; possibly TRBD1 for D (5 bases). Germline assignment: CDR1 SGHRS and CDR2 YFSETQ. The germline V and J ends were trimmed by 5 bases and 4 bases, with 15 bases remaining between them. The CDR3 has 14 residues. This CDR3 reads CASRHRQSGTEAFF. The CDR3 nucleotides read TGCGCCAGCAGACATAGACAGTCTGGCACTGAAGCTTTCTTT.

This chain joins TRBV5-4 and TRBJ2-3, with TRBD2 as a possible D gene (6 bases). The germline V gene encodes CDR1 SGHNT and CDR2 YYREEE (reference sequence). V lost 2 bases to trimming and J lost 4 bases, with 8 bases between them. CDR3 length equals 13 residues. The CDR3 DNA follows: TGTGCCAGCAGCTTTTTAGCGGCAGATACGCAGTATTTT. Translating it yields CASSFLAADTQYF.

Here the CDR3 DNA reads TGTGCCAGCAGCCTAGGGTACGGAGAAGAGACCCAGTACTTC. It encodes CASSLGYGEETQYF. The chain joins TRBV11-2 to TRBJ2-5; D unresolved. CDR1 and CDR2 (germline): SGHAT, FQNNGV. Trimming removed 5 bases from V and 3 bases from J, with 13 bases in between. CDR3 size: 14 residues.

This chain uses TRBV4-1 with TRBJ2-7, with unresolved D. Per the germline V gene, CDR1 is MGHRA and CDR2 is YSYEKL. The CDR3 length is 14 residues. The ends were cut back, 4 bases at V and 5 bases at J, with 15 bases in the middle. CDR3 in DNA: TGCGCCAGCAGCCTTACACTGGGCGTCGACGAGCAGTACTTC. It yields the protein CASSLTLGVDEQYF.

The chain employs TRBV7-3 and TRBJ2-3; D might be TRBD2 (7 bases). Germline V gene lookup returns CDR1 SGHTA and CDR2 FQGTGA. V shed 5 bases and J shed 3 bases, with 18 bases lying between them. The CDR3 is 16 residues long. This CDR3 reads CASSPRGGGGTDTQYF. CDR3 in DNA: TGTGCCAGCAGCCCCCGGGGAGGGGGGGGGACAGATACGCAGTATTTT.

V is TRBV24-1 and J is TRBJ1-4; 11 bases are shared with TRBD1. J lost 7 bases, V lost 4 bases, and 4 bases had no gene match. The CDR3 sequence is 15 residues long. CDR1 KGHDR and CDR2 SFDVKD come from the germline V gene. The CDR3 reads CATSDRTGGSEKLFF. The CDR3 bases are TGTGCCACCAGTGACCGGACAGGGGGCAGTGAAAAACTGTTTTTT.

The table lists this clone with a few counts. The chain employs TRBV4-3 and TRBJ2-6; no clear D gene. V was cut by 2 bases and J by 0 bases, with 8 bases left in between. The CDR3 spans 16 residues. The germline V gene has CDR1 LGHNA and CDR2 YSLEER. The CDR3 DNA reads as TGCGCCAGCAGCCAACAGAGTGGCTCTGGGGCCAACGTCCTGACTTTC. Translation: CASSQQSGSGANVLTF.

This rearrangement joins TRBV7-8 to TRBJ2-1, with D uncertain. CDR1 is SGHVS, CDR2 FQNEAQ, per germline. Deletions cut 1 base from V and 8 bases from J, with 12 bases between. This CDR3 has 14 residues. CDR3: CASSLGAASDEQFF. The CDR3 DNA follows: TGTGCCAGCAGCTTAGGAGCCGCGTCGGATGAGCAGTTCTTC.

The chain combines TRBV7-9 with TRBJ2-7; 8 bases match TRBD2. Trimming took 5 bases from V and 5 from J; bases not matched to a gene: 11. Germline V CDR1 and CDR2: SEHNR, FQNEAQ (reference sequence). This CDR3 comprises 15 residues. The DNA for the CDR3 is TGTGCCAGCAGCCCCCGCGGAGCGGGAGAGAACGAGCAGTACTTC. Protein: CASSPRGAGENEQYF.

For the CDR3, the DNA is TGTGCCAGCAGTTACGACAGGGGCAGGACTGAAGCTTTCTTT. This encodes CASSYDRGRTEAFF. The chain couples TRBV6-5 to TRBJ1-1; 8 nucleotides line up with TRBD1. Germline values: CDR1 MNHEY, CDR2 SVGAGI. With V trimmed by 2 bases and J by 5 bases, 4 bases remained unmatched. This CDR3 comprises 14 residues.

V is TRBV10-3 and J is TRBJ2-2, with D uncertain. CDR3 length equals 14 residues. V was clipped by 3 bases and J by 6 bases, with 11 bases between them. Germline V CDR1 and CDR2: ENHRY, SYGVKD. The CDR3 DNA follows: TGTGCCATCAGTGAAGGACGGCCCCCCGGGGAGCTGTTTTTT. As protein: CAISEGRPPGELFF.

The chain joins TRBV6-5 to TRBJ2-2; 10 bases are shared with TRBD1. There are 15 residues in the CDR3. Germline-derived CDR1 and CDR2 are MNHEY and SVGAGI. The V and J ends lost 6 bases and 7 bases, in that order; junction bases with no gene match: 8. The CDR3 sequence: CASRRTDRGIGELFF. As DNA, the CDR3 is TGTGCCAGCAGGCGGACGGACAGGGGGATCGGGGAGCTGTTTTTT.

The rearrangement joins TRBV6-5 to TRBJ1-5, with D possibly being TRBD1 (6 bases). CDR3 size: 14 residues. CDR1 MNHEY and CDR2 SVGAGI come from the germline V gene. V was trimmed by 5 bases and J by 0 bases, leaving 8 bases between them. CDR3 coding DNA: TGTGCCAGCAGTACCAGGGGTAGCAATCAGCCCCAGCATTTT. It yields the protein CASSTRGSNQPQHF.

The gene calls are TRBV29-1 and TRBJ2-3, with unresolved D. CDR1 SQVTM and CDR2 ANQGSEA come from the germline V gene. The V end was cut by 8 bases, the J end by 1 base, with 7 bases between. The CDR3 covers 11 residues. CDR3 DNA sequence: TGCAGCACCCTCCGCACAGATACGCAGTATTTT. Its translation: CSTLRTDTQYF.

The gene calls are TRBV14 and TRBJ2-7; D unresolved. The germline V gene encodes CDR1 SGHDN and CDR2 FVKESK. CDR3 size: 16 residues. V was cut by 1 base and J by 1 base, with 14 bases left in between. CDR3 in amino acids: CASSQGYGSWSYEQYF. For the CDR3, the DNA is TGTGCCAGCAGCCAAGGTTATGGGTCGTGGTCCTACGAGCAGTACTTC. Full variable domain (rest looked up from reference TRBV14 and TRBJ2-7): EAGVTQFPSHSVIEKGQTVTLRCDPISGHDNLYWYRRVMGKEIKFLLHFVKESKQDESGMPNNRFLAERTGGTYSTLKVQPAELEDSGVYFCASSQGYGSWSYEQYFGPGTRLTVT.

The V gene is TRBV19, the J gene TRBJ1-2; D is possibly TRBD1 (6 bases). CDR3 length equals 15 residues. Germline V gives CDR1 LNHDA, CDR2 SQIVND (reference sequence). V lost 2 bases to trimming and J lost 4 bases, with 14 bases between them. The DNA for the CDR3 is TGTGCCAGTAGTATAACCTCAGGGGACTCCTATGGCTACACCTTC. Amino acid sequence: CASSITSGDSYGYTF.

The rearrangement joins TRBV5-1 to TRBJ1-1; D perhaps matches TRBD1 (5 bases). The CDR3 runs 15 residues. Trimming stripped 0 bases from V and 6 bases from J, with 15 bases between. CDR1 and CDR2 from the germline V gene are SGHRS and YFSETQ. The CDR3 nucleotides read TGCGCCAGCAGCTTGGCCGGGCAGGGTAAGGCTGAAGCTTTCTTT. It translates to CASSLAGQGKAEAFF.

This rearrangement joins TRBV19 to TRBJ2-5, with 7 bases fitting TRBD1. Germline V gives CDR1 LNHDA, CDR2 SQIVND (reference sequence). The CDR3 contains 13 residues. V was clipped by 3 bases and J by 6 bases; unmatched bases: 4. CDR3 protein: CASSITGVKTQYF. In DNA form, the CDR3 reads TGTGCCAGTAGTATCACAGGGGTGAAGACCCAGTACTTC.

The gene calls are TRBV7-2 and TRBJ1-4; 8 nucleotides align to TRBD1. V lost 1 base to trimming and J lost 7 bases; unmatched junction nucleotides: 5. Germline V gene sequence: CDR1 SGHTA, CDR2 FQGNSA. The CDR3 extends over 15 amino acids. CDR3 in amino acids: CASSLETGAVEKLFF. In DNA form, the CDR3 reads TGTGCCAGCAGCTTAGAGACAGGGGCGGTTGAAAAACTGTTTTTT.

This clone was seen only once. The chain carries TRBV4-2 and TRBJ2-2; 15 nucleotides match TRBD2. This CDR3 has 17 residues. V lost 1 base to trimming and J lost 5 bases; unmatched junction nucleotides: 2. Germline CDR1 is LGHNA and CDR2 is YNFKEQ. The CDR3 loop is CASSQGTSGRGTGELFF. CDR3 DNA sequence: TGTGCCAGCAGCCAAGGGACTAGCGGGAGGGGTACCGGGGAGCTGTTTTTT.

The rearrangement links TRBV18 to TRBJ1-2, with TRBD1 matching 7 bases. The germline CDR1 and CDR2 sequences are KGHSH and LQKENI. Trimming removed 3 bases from V and 0 bases from J; junction bases left unmatched: 10. The CDR3 is 17 amino acids. CDR3: CASSPGTANPSNYGYTF. CDR3 in DNA: TGTGCCAGCTCACCGGGGACAGCCAATCCATCTAACTATGGCTACACCTTC.

This clone has a handful of counts. This chain joins TRBV7-2 and TRBJ2-2; TRBD2 matches 11 bases. Germline assignment: CDR1 SGHTA and CDR2 FQGNSA. V lost 2 bases, J lost 2 bases, and 7 bases stayed unmatched. The CDR3 contains 18 residues. Here the CDR3 DNA reads TGTGCCAGCAGCTTAATTGTAGCGGGAGGGTCAAACACCGGGGAGCTGTTTTTT. This translates into CASSLIVAGGSNTGELFF.

The chain joins TRBV6-2 or TRBV6-3 to TRBJ1-1; 7 bases match TRBD1. This CDR3 is built from 13 residues. Germline V lookup: CDR1 MNHEY, CDR2 SVGEGT. V was pared by 2 bases and J by 3 bases, with 0 bases of the junction left unmatched. For the CDR3, the DNA is TGTGCCAGCAGTTACAGGGGGCACACTGAAGCTTTCTTT. Protein: CASSYRGHTEAFF.